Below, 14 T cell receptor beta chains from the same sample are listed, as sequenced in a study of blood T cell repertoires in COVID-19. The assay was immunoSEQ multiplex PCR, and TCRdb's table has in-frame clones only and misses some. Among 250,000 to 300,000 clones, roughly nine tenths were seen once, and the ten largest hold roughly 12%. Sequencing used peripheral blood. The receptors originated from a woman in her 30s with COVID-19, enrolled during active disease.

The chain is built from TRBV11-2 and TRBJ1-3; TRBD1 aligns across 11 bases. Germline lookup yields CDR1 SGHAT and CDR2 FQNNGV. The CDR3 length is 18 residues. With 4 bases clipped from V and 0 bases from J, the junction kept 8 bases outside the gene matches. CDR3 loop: CASSSRTGGFVSGNTIYF. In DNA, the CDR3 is TGTGCCAGCAGCTCACGGACAGGGGGCTTCGTCTCTGGAAACACCATATATTTT.

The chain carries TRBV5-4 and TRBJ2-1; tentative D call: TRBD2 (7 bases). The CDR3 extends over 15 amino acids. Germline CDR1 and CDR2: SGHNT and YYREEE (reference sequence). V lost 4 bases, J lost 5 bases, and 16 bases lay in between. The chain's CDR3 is CASSPDGRGNNEQFF. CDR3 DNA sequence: TGTGCCAGCAGCCCGGATGGGAGGGGGAACAATGAGCAGTTCTTC.

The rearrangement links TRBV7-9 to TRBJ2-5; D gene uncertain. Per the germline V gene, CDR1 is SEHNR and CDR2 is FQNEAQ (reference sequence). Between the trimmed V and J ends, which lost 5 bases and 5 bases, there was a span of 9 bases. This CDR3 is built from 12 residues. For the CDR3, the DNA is TGTGCCAGCAGCCCCCCGGAGGAGACCCAGTACTTC. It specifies CASSPPEETQYF.

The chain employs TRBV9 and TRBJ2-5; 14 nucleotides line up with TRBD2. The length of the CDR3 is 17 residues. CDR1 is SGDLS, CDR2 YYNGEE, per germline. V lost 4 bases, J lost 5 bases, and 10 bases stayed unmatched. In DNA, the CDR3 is TGTGCCAGCAGCAGCCGGACTAGCGGGGGGCCCAGGGAGACCCAGTACTTC. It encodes CASSSRTSGGPRETQYF.

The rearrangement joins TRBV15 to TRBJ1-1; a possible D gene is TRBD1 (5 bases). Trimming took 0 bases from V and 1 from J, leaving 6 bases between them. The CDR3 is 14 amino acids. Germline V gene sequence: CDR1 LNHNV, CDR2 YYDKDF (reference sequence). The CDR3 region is CATSRDRANTEAFF. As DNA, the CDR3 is TGTGCCACCAGCAGAGACAGGGCGAACACTGAAGCTTTCTTT.

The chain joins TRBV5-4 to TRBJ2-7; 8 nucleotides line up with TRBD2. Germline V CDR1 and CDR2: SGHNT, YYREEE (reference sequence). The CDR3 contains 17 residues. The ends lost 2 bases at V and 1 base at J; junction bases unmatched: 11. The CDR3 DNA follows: TGTGCCAGCAGCTTATACCGGGGGGCTAGCGGGTCCTACGAGCAGTACTTC. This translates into CASSLYRGASGSYEQYF.

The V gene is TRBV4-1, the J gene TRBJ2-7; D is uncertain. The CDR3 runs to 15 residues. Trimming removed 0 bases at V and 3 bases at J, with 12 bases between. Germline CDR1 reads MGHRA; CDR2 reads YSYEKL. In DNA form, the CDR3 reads TGCGCCAGCAGCCAAGATCATAGCTTTATCTACGAGCAGTACTTC. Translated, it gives CASSQDHSFIYEQYF.

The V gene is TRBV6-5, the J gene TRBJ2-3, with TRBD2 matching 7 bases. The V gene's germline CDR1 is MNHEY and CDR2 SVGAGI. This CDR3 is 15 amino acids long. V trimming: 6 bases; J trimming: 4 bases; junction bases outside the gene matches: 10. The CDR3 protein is CASSSTSGDADTQYF. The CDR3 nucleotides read TGTGCCAGCAGCTCGACGAGCGGGGATGCAGATACGCAGTATTTT.

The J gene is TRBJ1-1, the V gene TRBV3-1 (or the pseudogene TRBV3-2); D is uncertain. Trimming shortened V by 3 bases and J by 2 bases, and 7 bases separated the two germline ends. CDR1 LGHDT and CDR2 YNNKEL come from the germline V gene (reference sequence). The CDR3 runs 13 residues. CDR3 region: CASSHLRNTEAFF. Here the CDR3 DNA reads TGTGCCAGCAGCCATCTGCGAAACACTGAAGCTTTCTTT.

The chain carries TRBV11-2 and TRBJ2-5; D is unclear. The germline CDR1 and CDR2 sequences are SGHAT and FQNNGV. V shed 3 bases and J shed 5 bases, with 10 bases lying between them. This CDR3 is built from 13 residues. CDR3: CASSFGPDETQYF. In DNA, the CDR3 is TGTGCCAGCAGCTTTGGGCCGGATGAGACCCAGTACTTC. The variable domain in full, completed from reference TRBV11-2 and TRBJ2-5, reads EAGVAQSPRYKIIEKRQSVAFWCNPISGHATLYWYQQILGQGPKLLIQFQNNGVVDDSQLPKDRFSAERLKGVDSTLKIQPAKLEDSAVYLCASSFGPDETQYFGPGTRLLVL.

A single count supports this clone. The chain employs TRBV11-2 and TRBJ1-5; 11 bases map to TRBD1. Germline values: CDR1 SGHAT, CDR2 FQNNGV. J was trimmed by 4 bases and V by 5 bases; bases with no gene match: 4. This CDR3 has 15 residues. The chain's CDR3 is CASSIGTGGNQPQHF. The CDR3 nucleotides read TGTGCCAGCAGCATTGGGACAGGGGGAAATCAGCCCCAGCATTTT.

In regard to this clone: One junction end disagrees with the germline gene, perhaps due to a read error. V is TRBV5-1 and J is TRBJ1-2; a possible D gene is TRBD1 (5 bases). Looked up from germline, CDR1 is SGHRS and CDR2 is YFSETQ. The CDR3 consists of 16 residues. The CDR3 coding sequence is TGCGCCAGCAGGTTGGAGTCTGGGGCAGGTTACTATGGCTACACCTTC. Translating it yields CASRLESGAGYYGYTF.

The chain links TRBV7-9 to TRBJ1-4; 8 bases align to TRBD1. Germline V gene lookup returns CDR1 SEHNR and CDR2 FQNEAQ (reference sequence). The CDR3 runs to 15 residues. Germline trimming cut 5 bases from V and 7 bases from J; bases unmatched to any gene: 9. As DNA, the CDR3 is TGTGCCAGCAGCCAGCCCGGGACAGGAGGTGAAAAACTGTTTTTT. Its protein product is CASSQPGTGGEKLFF.

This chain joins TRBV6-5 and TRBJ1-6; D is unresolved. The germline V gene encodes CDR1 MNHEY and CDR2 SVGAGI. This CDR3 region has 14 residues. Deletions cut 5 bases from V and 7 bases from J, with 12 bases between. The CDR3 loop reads CASSTLNTNSPLHF. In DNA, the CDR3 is TGTGCCAGCAGTACCCTCAATACAAATTCACCCCTCCACTTT.